These 18 T cell receptor beta chains came from one sample sequenced in a study of cytomegalovirus exposure and HLA in healthy donors. Amplification used 60 Vbeta primers and 13 Jbeta primers. TCRdb keeps only in-frame clones here, not all; method: immunoSEQ multiplex PCR. Among under 110,000 clones, roughly 74% were seen once, and the ten largest hold 2.5%. Sequenced: PBMCs. The source is a man aged 40-50 years in good health and CMV-seronegative.

V usage is TRBV23-1 and J usage is TRBJ1-1; D remains unclear. TRBV23-1 carries the ORF label, with uncertain function. This CDR3 has 12 amino acids. V was trimmed by 9 bases and J by 0 bases, leaving 8 bases between them. CDR3 bases: TGCGCCAGTCCACAAGTGAACACTGAAGCTTTCTTT. Translated, it gives CASPQVNTEAFF.

The rearrangement links TRBV2 to TRBJ2-1; D unclear. The CDR3 totals 16 residues. The germline V and J ends were trimmed by 2 bases and 4 bases, with 15 bases remaining between them. The germline V gene has CDR1 SNHLY and CDR2 FYNNEI. CDR3 coding DNA: TGTGCCAGCAGTGAACCTAGGATAGCCCTGTACAATGAGCAGTTCTTC. Protein: CASSEPRIALYNEQFF.

V usage is TRBV19 and J usage is TRBJ1-1, with TRBD1 matching over 10 bases. Germline CDR1 and CDR2: LNHDA and SQIVND (reference sequence). The CDR3 runs 16 residues. V shed 7 bases, J shed 8 bases, and the junction held 16 bases outside the gene matches. Here the CDR3 DNA reads TGTGCCAGTAAGGTATTCACGGGACAGGGGACTAGCGAAGCTTTCTTT. It encodes CASKVFTGQGTSEAFF.

The rearrangement joins TRBV7-2 to TRBJ1-5; 9 bases map to TRBD1. The trim removed 4 bases at V and 6 bases at J, leaving 10 bases unmatched. CDR3 size: 16 residues. Germline values: CDR1 SGHTA, CDR2 FQGNSA. The CDR3 DNA reads TGTGCCAGCAGCTCAAGCGACAGGGGGGTGGTTCAGCCCCAGCATTTT. It codes for CASSSSDRGVVQPQHF.

CDR3 loop: CASSEYTGTGGEEQYF. The CDR3 nucleotides are TGTGCCAGCAGTGAATACACCGGGACAGGGGGCGAAGAGCAGTACTTC. The rearrangement uses TRBV25-1 and TRBJ2-7; TRBD1 matches at 12 bases. V gave up 0 bases and J gave up 7 bases; unmatched junction bases: 7. The length of the CDR3 is 16 residues. In germline, CDR1 is MGHDK, CDR2 SYGVNS.

The J gene is TRBJ1-1, the V gene TRBV6-5, with 8 bases lining up with TRBD1. Germline trimming cut 6 bases from V and 2 bases from J; bases unmatched to any gene: 8. This CDR3 has 15 residues. CDR1 is MNHEY and CDR2 is SVGAGI in the germline V gene. The CDR3 DNA follows: TGTGCCAGCAGCCGGGACAGGCGGGGTAACACTGAAGCTTTCTTT. This codes for CASSRDRRGNTEAFF.

The J gene is TRBJ2-1, the V gene TRBV2; 9 positions match TRBD2. The ends lost 7 bases at V and 8 bases at J; junction bases unmatched: 9. CDR1 and CDR2 (germline): SNHLY, FYNNEI. The CDR3 length is 14 residues. The CDR3 DNA sequence: TGTGCCAGCACGGCGACAGGCGGGGGGGATGAGCAGTTCTTC. Protein: CASTATGGGDEQFF.

The CDR3 is CASSRTMEAGGSYEQYF. CDR3 nucleotide sequence: TGCGCCAGCAGCCGGACCATGGAGGCAGGGGGCTCCTACGAGCAGTACTTC. The chain couples TRBV5-1 to TRBJ2-7; TRBD1 matches 7 bases. CDR1 and CDR2 (germline): SGHRS, YFSETQ. This CDR3 spans 17 amino acids. The J segment lost 0 bases and the V segment lost 4 bases, leaving 13 bases of the junction unmatched.

The genes are TRBV5-4 and TRBJ2-1; maybe TRBD2 (5 bases). CDR1 and CDR2 from the germline V gene are SGHNT and YYREEE (reference sequence). The CDR3 has 14 amino acids. V lost 1 base and J lost 10, with 15 bases in between. CDR3 protein: CASSLPGMTSEQFF. Written as DNA, the CDR3 is TGTGCCAGCAGCTTGCCGGGGATGACATCCGAGCAGTTCTTC.

V usage is TRBV6-1 and J usage is TRBJ1-4, with a weak D call TRBD1 (6 bases). Germline loops: CDR1 MNHNS, CDR2 SASEGT. V lost 2 bases and J 5 bases, leaving 12 bases between the germline ends. CDR3 length: 15 amino acids. The CDR3: CASSEFRTVNEKLFF. The CDR3 DNA reads as TGTGCCAGCAGTGAATTCCGGACAGTGAATGAAAAACTGTTTTTT.

The sample holds a few counts of this clone. This chain links TRBV28 with TRBJ1-2; D call uncertain. The germline V gene encodes CDR1 MDHEN and CDR2 SYDVKM. Trimming took off 8 bases at V and 6 bases at J, with 10 bases between the two ends. The CDR3 loop spans 11 amino acids. The CDR3 DNA reads TGTGCCAGCCGGACTCATAATGGCTACACCTTC. Translating gives CASRTHNGYTF.

The chain couples TRBV7-3 to TRBJ1-1, with D unclear. V lost 1 base and J 1 base, leaving 7 bases between the germline ends. The CDR3 totals 14 residues. Germline-derived CDR1 and CDR2 are SGHTA and FQGTGA. Written as DNA, the CDR3 is TGTGCCAGCAGCTTAATGGCCAGGAACACTGAAGCTTTCTTT. This translates into CASSLMARNTEAFF.

This clone appeared a few times. This chain links TRBV18 with TRBJ2-7, with 14 bases that match TRBD2. The CDR3 totals 15 residues. V shed 2 bases, J shed 4 bases, and the junction held 1 base outside the gene matches. The germline V gene has CDR1 KGHSH and CDR2 LQKENI. The chain's CDR3 is CASSPGTSGGYEQYF. DNA for the CDR3: TGTGCCAGCTCACCAGGGACTAGCGGGGGTTACGAGCAGTACTTC.

This clone was counted a single time. This CDR3 reads CASSERPRFIAGGAPETQYF. CDR3 in DNA: TGTGCCAGCAGTGAACGGCCGCGCTTTATAGCGGGGGGTGCCCCGGAGACCCAGTACTTC. This chain uses TRBV6-1 with TRBJ2-5; 10 bases agree with TRBD2. CDR1 and CDR2 from the germline V gene are MNHNS and SASEGT. The CDR3 runs 20 residues. With 2 bases clipped from V and 5 bases from J, the junction kept 20 bases outside the gene matches.

V and J are TRBV5-1 and TRBJ1-1; TRBD1 matches 8 bases. From germline, CDR1 is SGHRS and CDR2 YFSETQ. The trim removed 4 bases at V and 1 base at J, leaving 6 bases unmatched. This CDR3 is built from 15 residues. The CDR3, as DNA: TGCGCCAGCAGCGGTCCAGGGGGCGGGAACACTGAAGCTTTCTTT. This encodes CASSGPGGGNTEAFF.

This chain connects TRBV7-9 to TRBJ2-7; TRBD2 matches at 7 bases. V lost 1 base, J lost 5 bases, and 11 bases stayed unmatched. Germline V gene sequence: CDR1 SEHNR, CDR2 FQNEAQ (reference sequence). The CDR3 has 16 amino acids. The CDR3 DNA follows: TGTGCCAGCAGCTTAGTGGTAGGGGAGGGTTTCCACGAGCAGTACTTC. It yields the protein CASSLVVGEGFHEQYF.

The chain employs TRBV5-1 and TRBJ1-2; D may be TRBD1 (5 bases). The CDR3 runs 13 residues. V was shortened by 3 bases and J by 6 bases, with 12 bases between the two germline ends. From germline, CDR1 is SGHRS and CDR2 YFSETQ. This CDR3 reads CASSSTVRDGYTF. The CDR3 coding sequence is TGCGCCAGCAGCTCGACAGTAAGGGATGGCTACACCTTC.

This sequence joins TRBV15 and TRBJ1-5; D unclear. This CDR3 spans 14 amino acids. Trimming stripped 0 bases from V and 5 bases from J, with 8 bases between. Germline values: CDR1 LNHNV, CDR2 YYDKDF (reference sequence). This CDR3 is CATSRDPGDQPQHF. The CDR3 DNA reads TGTGCCACCAGCAGAGACCCCGGGGATCAGCCCCAGCATTTT.